Described below is a single T cell receptor (beta chain) sequence and its context. Its matching antigen is unknown. The same CDR3 can be traced to other DNA sequences in this sample. This sample is part of a study of cytomegalovirus exposure and HLA in healthy donors. Study findings and constraints: With further analysis later on, most CMV-associated TCR beta chains appeared HLA-restricted.

The PCR employed 60 Vbeta primers together with 13 Jbeta primers. Using immunoSEQ multiplex PCR, the repertoire was profiled, and TCRdb retains in-frame clones only, with some absent. The table records about 240,000 clones, 70% to 90% of them present only once. This CDR3 is 13 amino acids long. V was pared by 2 bases and J by 4 bases, with 0 bases of the junction left unmatched. The germline V gene encodes CDR1 MDHEN and CDR2 SYDVKM. This sequence was found in a woman aged 55-75 years in good health and CMV-seropositive. Sequencing was performed on PBMCs. The gene calls are TRBV28 and TRBJ2-5; TRBD2 matches at 8 bases. The CDR3 nucleotides are TGTGCCAGCAGTTTAAGCGGGGGAGAGACCCAGTACTTC. Its protein is CASSLSGGETQYF.